The 28 T cell receptor beta chains below all came from one sample that was sequenced in a study of radiotherapy plus CTLA-4 blockade in lung cancer (dated by TCRdb to the late 2010s). Receptors were amplified or captured by the immunoSEQ multiplex PCR assay. In TCRdb, the immuneACCESS table is reduced to in-frame sequences with V and J assigned. These tables do not hold every clone; where another copy was compared, an unresolved V gene accounts for under half, and the others remain unexplained. The sample has over 50,000 clones on record, 65% to 80% of them singletons. The biggest ten clones account for roughly 15% of the sample. Sequences were derived from peripheral blood, sampled from a patient treated with radiotherapy plus ipilimumab. Receptors were obtained from a human donor with non-small cell lung cancer who had a complete response to radiotherapy plus ipilimumab.

The CDR3 DNA follows: TGTGCCAGCAGTGAAGGGACGGGGGAAGAGACCCAGTACTTC. As protein: CASSEGTGEETQYF. J is TRBJ2-5 and V is TRBV6-4; TRBD2 is a possible D gene (6 bases). The V end lost 3 bases, the J end lost 3 bases, and 11 bases lay between the germline ends. Germline lookup yields CDR1 MRHNA and CDR2 SNTAGT. This CDR3 comprises 14 residues.

This clone is a singleton in its sample. The chain uses TRBV7-2 and TRBJ2-3; D possibly corresponds to TRBD1 (6 bases). Germline CDR1 SGHTA, CDR2 FQGNSA. This CDR3 region has 14 residues. V was clipped by 3 bases and J by 6 bases, with 13 bases between them. The CDR3 nucleotides read TGTGCCAGCAGCTTGACCAGGGGCCAGGATACGCAGTATTTT. Its translation: CASSLTRGQDTQYF.

The V and J genes are TRBV2 and TRBJ2-5; 10 bases agree with TRBD2. Looked up from germline, CDR1 is SNHLY and CDR2 is FYNNEI. The CDR3 extends over 15 amino acids. Losses at the gene ends were 6 bases for V and 5 bases for J; bases not matched to a gene: 9. CDR3 bases: TGTGCCAGCAGACCCTTAGCGGGGGGTCGGGAGACCCAGTACTTC. It specifies CASRPLAGGRETQYF.

The rearrangement uses TRBV6-6 and TRBJ2-1; 12 bases align to TRBD2. The V gene's germline CDR1 is MNHNY and CDR2 SVGAGI (reference sequence). The V gene end was trimmed by 6 bases and the J gene end by 9 bases; junction bases not matched to a gene: 9. The CDR3 is made up of 15 amino acids. The CDR3: CASSQTSGRGGEQFF. CDR3 sequence (DNA): TGTGCCAGCAGCCAGACTAGCGGGAGAGGGGGTGAGCAGTTCTTC.

This clone was recorded only once. This chain links TRBV5-6 with TRBJ1-2; D is ambiguous. Germline CDR1 SGHDT, CDR2 YYEEEE. CDR3 length: 12 amino acids. The V gene lost 5 bases and the J gene lost 2 bases, with 7 bases spanning the gap. The CDR3: CASSRENYGYTF. CDR3 coding DNA: TGTGCCAGCAGTAGAGAGAACTATGGCTACACCTTC.

In its sample, this clone was seen a few times. The chain uses TRBV15 and TRBJ2-5, with TRBD1 matching over 7 bases. The CDR3 has 16 amino acids. The ends lost 5 bases at V and 1 base at J; junction bases unmatched: 10. Per the germline V gene, CDR1 is LNHNV and CDR2 is YYDKDF (reference sequence). The CDR3 region has the DNA TGTGCCACCAGCTTACGAGTGTGGACAGGCCAAGAGACCCAGTACTTC. It codes for CATSLRVWTGQETQYF. Full variable domain (outside the CDR3, taken from reference TRBV15 and TRBJ2-5): DAMVIQNPRYQVTQFGKPVTLSCSQTLNHNVMYWYQQKSSQAPKLLFHYYDKDFNNEADTPDNFQSRRPNTSFCFLDIRSPGLGDTAMYLCATSLRVWTGQETQYFGPGTRLLVL.

V is TRBV5-1 and J is TRBJ1-2, with 9 bases that match TRBD1. With 4 bases clipped from V and 2 bases from J, the junction kept 6 bases outside the gene matches. This CDR3 region has 15 residues. From germline, CDR1 is SGHRS and CDR2 YFSETQ. The CDR3: CASSQGQGGNYGYTF. CDR3 DNA: TGCGCCAGCAGCCAGGGACAGGGAGGGAACTATGGCTACACCTTC.

A few counts support this clone. The gene calls are TRBV7-2 and TRBJ1-3; D not resolved. The germline CDR1 and CDR2 sequences are SGHTA and FQGNSA. V dropped 3 bases and J dropped 4 bases, with 10 bases sitting between them. This CDR3 is 14 amino acids long. The CDR3 nucleotides are TGTGCCAGCAGCTTTCGCCCGGGGGGAAACACCATATATTTT. Its translation: CASSFRPGGNTIYF. Variable domain in full (rest from reference TRBV7-2 and TRBJ1-3): GAGVSQSPSNKVTEKGKDVELRCDPISGHTALYWYRQSLGQGLEFLIYFQGNSAPDKSGLPSDRFSAERTGGSVSTLTIQRTQQEDSAVYLCASSFRPGGNTIYFGEGSWLTVV.

The chain links TRBV9 to TRBJ2-3, with unresolved D. V was clipped by 1 base and J by 1 base, with 10 bases between them. Per germline, CDR1 SGDLS and CDR2 YYNGEE. The CDR3 runs 15 residues. The CDR3 loop reads CASSVNVAGTDTQYF. CDR3 in DNA: TGTGCCAGCAGCGTAAACGTCGCGGGCACAGATACGCAGTATTTT. The complete variable domain, with remaining parts taken from reference TRBV9 and TRBJ2-3, reads DSGVTQTPKHLITATGQRVTLRCSPRSGDLSVYWYQQSLDQGLQFLIQYYNGEERAKGNILERFSAQQFPDLHSELNLSSLELGDSALYFCASSVNVAGTDTQYFGPGTRLTVL.

This chain links TRBV30 with TRBJ1-2, with D uncertain. Germline CDR1 reads GTSNPN; CDR2 reads SVGIG (reference sequence). The CDR3 loop spans 13 amino acids. V lost 4 bases to trimming and J lost 2 bases, with 11 bases between them. The CDR3 protein is CAWTAGRNYGYTF. The CDR3 nucleotides read TGTGCCTGGACTGCGGGGAGGAACTATGGCTACACCTTC.

This chain uses TRBV30 with TRBJ1-3; no firm D call. Trimming removed 5 bases at V and 4 bases at J, with 6 bases between. This CDR3 has 11 amino acids. Germline CDR1 is GTSNPN and CDR2 is SVGIG (reference sequence). The CDR3 reads CAWESGNTIYF. The DNA for the CDR3 is TGTGCCTGGGAAAGCGGAAACACCATATATTTT.

The V gene is TRBV19, the J gene TRBJ1-3; TRBD1 agrees at 11 bases. With V trimmed by 5 bases and J by 5 bases, 2 bases remained unmatched. The germline V gene has CDR1 LNHDA and CDR2 SQIVND (reference sequence). The CDR3 consists of 14 residues. CDR3: CASSSDRGRNTIYF. CDR3 DNA: TGTGCCAGTAGTTCGGACAGGGGGCGAAACACCATATATTTT.

The chain couples TRBV19 to TRBJ1-2; 8 positions agree with TRBD1. V shed 8 bases and J 7 bases; nucleotides not matched to a gene: 6. CDR3 size: 12 residues. CDR1 LNHDA and CDR2 SQIVND come from the germline V gene (reference sequence). The CDR3 region has the DNA TGTGCCAGTGGATTTACAGGGGGTGGCTACACCTTC. Translation gives CASGFTGGGYTF.

The chain recombines TRBV18 with TRBJ2-1, with 8 positions matching TRBD1. Looked up from germline, CDR1 is KGHSH and CDR2 is LQKENI. CDR3 length: 15 residues. V was clipped by 2 bases and J by 5 bases; unmatched bases: 5. The CDR3 DNA reads as TGTGCCAGCTCACCAACGCGGACAGGGCACAATGAGCAGTTCTTC. Protein sequence: CASSPTRTGHNEQFF.

J is TRBJ1-5 and V is TRBV19; D uncertain. CDR3 length: 15 residues. The V end lost 5 bases, the J end lost 1 base, and 12 bases lay between the germline ends. Germline V gene lookup returns CDR1 LNHDA and CDR2 SQIVND (reference sequence). The CDR3 DNA reads as TGTGCCAGTAGTGGCCTCAGGAGGAGCAATCAGCCCCAGCATTTT. Translation: CASSGLRRSNQPQHF.

This chain uses TRBV29-1 with TRBJ1-2; no definite D call. Germline V gives CDR1 SQVTM, CDR2 ANQGSEA. V lost 3 bases and J lost 2, with 13 bases in between. There are 14 residues in the CDR3. The CDR3 loop reads CSVEGAMGNYGYTF. CDR3 nucleotides: TGCAGCGTTGAGGGCGCTATGGGCAACTATGGCTACACCTTC. The full variable domain, with the rest looked up from reference TRBV29-1 and TRBJ1-2, is SAVISQKPSRDICQRGTSLTIQCQVDSQVTMMFWYRQQPGQSLTLIATANQGSEATYESGFVIDKFPISRPNLTFSTLTVSNMSPEDSSIYLCSVEGAMGNYGYTFGSGTRLTVV.

V and J are TRBV4-1 and TRBJ2-7, with D possibly matching TRBD2 (5 bases). The V gene's germline CDR1 is MGHRA and CDR2 YSYEKL. V dropped 1 base and J dropped 0 bases, with 10 bases sitting between them. The CDR3 totals 15 residues. The CDR3 nucleotides are TGCGCCAGCAGCCAAGTATCCGGGATCTCCTACGAGCAGTACTTC. This sequence encodes CASSQVSGISYEQYF.

The chain combines TRBV4-3 with TRBJ1-1; D gene unclear. CDR1 LGHNA and CDR2 YSLEER come from the germline V gene. The CDR3 extends over 15 amino acids. Trimming shortened V by 0 bases and J by 1 base, and 9 bases separated the two germline ends. The chain's CDR3 is CASSQDRSGNTEAFF. The CDR3 bases are TGCGCCAGCAGCCAAGATCGGAGTGGGAACACTGAAGCTTTCTTT.

The chain is built from TRBV11-3 and TRBJ2-2, with 8 bases matching TRBD2. The junction had 8 bases not matched to a gene; V was cut back by 7 bases and J by 7 bases. The germline CDR1 and CDR2 sequences are SGHNT and YENEEA. The CDR3 is made up of 14 amino acids. CDR3 sequence reads: CASTTGGRGGELFF. In DNA form, the CDR3 reads TGTGCCAGCACCACGGGGGGGAGGGGCGGGGAGCTGTTTTTT.

The chain couples TRBV18 to TRBJ1-5; possible D gene TRBD1, 5 bases. From germline, CDR1 is KGHSH and CDR2 LQKENI. The CDR3 sequence is 15 residues long. The V gene lost 3 bases and the J gene lost 7 bases, with 16 bases spanning the gap. The DNA of the CDR3 is TGTGCCAGCTCACCGAATTCGGGGGAGGACCAGCCCCAGCATTTT. Translated, it gives CASSPNSGEDQPQHF.

The chain combines TRBV19 with TRBJ1-2; TRBD1 is a possible D gene (5 bases). V dropped 8 bases and J dropped 3 bases, with 16 bases sitting between them. From germline, CDR1 is LNHDA and CDR2 SQIVND (reference sequence). The CDR3 runs to 14 residues. CDR3 bases: TGTGCCAGTTTCGGCGCGGGGGAGGACTATGGCTACACCTTC. Amino acid sequence: CASFGAGEDYGYTF.

The chain joins TRBV2 to TRBJ2-7; 9 bases are a match to TRBD1. The CDR3 has 13 amino acids. Germline V gives CDR1 SNHLY, CDR2 FYNNEI. The J segment lost 4 bases and the V segment lost 7 bases, leaving 5 bases of the junction unmatched. Written as DNA, the CDR3 is TGTGCCAGCAAGGGGACAGGGACGTACGAGCAGTACTTC. Residues: CASKGTGTYEQYF.

This clone was picked up one time. V and J are TRBV11-2 and TRBJ2-7, with D possibly matching TRBD1 (6 bases). CDR1 and CDR2 from the germline V gene are SGHAT and FQNNGV. The CDR3 totals 19 residues. With 4 bases removed from V and 3 bases from J, the gap between germline ends came to 28 bases. The CDR3 sequence is CASSSPLRDTQGSSYEQYV. The CDR3 nucleotides read TGTGCCAGCAGCTCTCCACTCCGGGACACTCAAGGAAGCAGCTACGAGCAGTACGTC.

This chain connects TRBV11-2 to TRBJ1-2; tentative D call: TRBD1 (5 bases). The CDR3 is made up of 13 amino acids. Trimming cost V 5 bases and J 4 bases, with 11 bases left between them. Germline loops: CDR1 SGHAT, CDR2 FQNNGV. The CDR3, as DNA: TGTGCCAGCAGCGCGGGACCGGTCTATGGCTACACCTTC. Its translation is CASSAGPVYGYTF.

V usage is TRBV6-1 and J usage is TRBJ1-2, with D uncertain. Trimming removed 6 bases at V and 0 bases at J, with 14 bases between. CDR1 and CDR2 from the germline V gene are MNHNS and SASEGT. This CDR3 region has 15 residues. The CDR3 reads CASSEPGRANYGYTF. DNA for the CDR3: TGTGCCAGCAGCGAGCCGGGGAGGGCTAACTATGGCTACACCTTC.

J is TRBJ2-7 and V is TRBV6-5; the D gene is possibly TRBD2 (5 bases). The V and J ends lost 0 bases and 6 bases respectively, with 15 bases between them. Germline CDR1 reads MNHEY; CDR2 reads SVGAGI. There are 15 residues in the CDR3. CDR3 sequence (DNA): TGTGCCAGCAGTTACTCGAATGGAGGAGAACTCGAGCAGTACTTC. Translation gives CASSYSNGGELEQYF.

The J gene is TRBJ1-1, the V gene TRBV2, with D possibly matching TRBD1 (6 bases). The CDR3 extends over 14 amino acids. V dropped 5 bases and J dropped 0 bases, with 10 bases sitting between them. The germline V gene has CDR1 SNHLY and CDR2 FYNNEI. The CDR3 nucleotides are TGTGCCAGCAGTTACGACAGGTTGAACACTGAAGCTTTCTTT. Protein: CASSYDRLNTEAFF.

V gene TRBV18 combines with J gene TRBJ1-2; the match to TRBD1 covers 7 bases. The V gene end was trimmed by 3 bases and the J gene end by 8 bases; junction bases not matched to a gene: 6. The germline CDR1 and CDR2 sequences are KGHSH and LQKENI. CDR3 length: 13 residues. CDR3 sequence: CASSPDRVQGYTF. The DNA for the CDR3 is TGTGCCAGCTCACCCGACAGGGTGCAGGGCTACACCTTC.